This TCR beta chain originates from a study of blood T cell repertoires in COVID-19. Germline CDR1 MGHRA, CDR2 YSYEKL. The CDR3 length is 17 residues. Germline trimming cut 0 bases from V and 3 bases from J; bases unmatched to any gene: 7. The assay was immunoSEQ multiplex PCR, and TCRdb's table has in-frame clones only and misses some. Here the sample spans 200,000 to 250,000 clones, roughly 87% being singletons. Specimen: peripheral blood. The origin of this receptor is a young woman who had recovered from COVID-19. V is TRBV4-1 and J is TRBJ2-7; 11 bases agree with TRBD1. The CDR3 DNA reads as TGCGCCAGCAGCCAAGACTCTACCGGGACAGGGGGCTACGAGCAGTACTTC. Its protein product is CASSQDSTGTGGYEQYF.